The present entry profiles one TCR beta chain with its context. Its antigen is still unknown. Every participating donor contributed around 9.5 milliliters of peripheral blood through a draw. Isolating PBMCs gave at least 6 million of these cells per sample. This sample stems from a study of blood T cells in healthy people across ages. Study results and limitations: A greater number of naive CD4+ cells and higher diversity distinguished long-lived donors from aged donors. Per-million-T-cell TCR beta diversity fell roughly linearly with age.

A second about 6 to 12 cycle PCR used barcoded and J-beta primers. TCRdb recomputed calls from the 5' RACE reads with MiXCR, one row per CDR3 protein. The data hold about 1.5 million distinct CDR3 sequences, with less than 45% observed a single time. The TCR comes from a woman aged 18-30 years in good health. Sequenced material: blood.

CDR3 amino acids: CSVDTILEGEQFF. The DNA for the CDR3 is TGCAGCGTCGACACCATTTTGGAGGGTGAGCAGTTCTTC. V usage is TRBV29-1 and J usage is TRBJ2-1, with D perhaps TRBD2 (6 bases). Germline CDR1 is SQVTM and CDR2 is ANQGSEA. CDR3 length: 13 amino acids. V was cut by 6 bases and J by 9 bases, with 18 bases left in between.